Sequencing of this TCR beta chain was carried out in a study of T cells after posttransplantation cyclophosphamide. The study's findings and limits: Later blood repertoires were often dominated by clones from the donor CD8+ memory compartment. Blood and skin or GI T cell repertoires showed limited TRB overlap.

CDR1 is SGHAT and CDR2 is FQNNGV in the germline V gene. This CDR3 is built from 18 residues. Cyclophosphamide on days +3 and +4 followed busulfan-fludarabine conditioning and a marrow graft. This clone was counted many times. Its antigen is as yet unknown. One junction end does not reproduce the germline sequence, and a read error may be involved. Different DNA sequences within this sample yield the same CDR3. Sequencing used immunoSEQ multiplex PCR; TCRdb keeps in-frame clones, though not all of them. The sample presents 20,000 to 25,000 clones, none singletons. The chain is built from TRBV11-2 and TRBJ1-3; D is ambiguous. This clonotype was sampled from a male patient aged 18 to 29 who received an allogeneic stem cell transplant from a related donor, was CMV-positive, and had no GVHD. Some T cells may trace back to the graft donor. The source material was PBMCs, sampled after allogeneic stem cell transplant with posttransplant cyclophosphamide. The CDR3: CASSLTFLGRISGNTIYF. The CDR3 bases are TGTGCCAGCAGCTTAACATTTCTGGGCCGGATCTCTGGAAACACCATATACTTT.